The rows below give T cell receptor beta chains drawn from one sample of a study of cytomegalovirus exposure and HLA in healthy donors. Some clones are missing from TCRdb's copy, which holds only in-frame ones; the method was immunoSEQ multiplex PCR. The repertoire has some 130,000 clones, approximately 80% of them found once; the top ten carry 2.5% to 3.5%. Material: PBMCs. The receptors shown here come from a man aged 40-55 years in good health and CMV-seronegative. CDR3s include the opening cysteine and the closing phenylalanine or tryptophan. D genes are given only for firm matches. Only some rows state a clone size, as once, few, many or a class for expanded clones.

V gene: TRBV30; J gene: TRBJ1-1; clone size: medium-sized; D gene: .; CDR3 DNA: TGTGCCTGGAGTGGAGAATACACTGAAGCTTTCTTT; CDR3 protein: CAWSGEYTEAFF
V gene: TRBV18; J gene: TRBJ2-7; clone size: once; D gene: .; CDR3 DNA: TGTGCCAGCTCACCAGCCCCCTCGAACGGTTACGAGCAGTACTTC; CDR3 protein: CASSPAPSNGYEQYF
V gene: TRBV4-3; J gene: TRBJ1-1; clone size: few; D gene: .; CDR3 DNA: TGCGCCAGCAGCCAAGATCCTGGAGTAGCTGAAGCTTTCTTT; CDR3 protein: CASSQDPGVAEAFF
V gene: TRBV5-5; J gene: TRBJ1-2; clone size: few; D gene: .; CDR3 DNA: TGTGCCAGCAGCCCAAGCGGGCCCGCTGTCTATGGCTACACCTTC; CDR3 protein: CASSPSGPAVYGYTF
V gene: TRBV7-9; J gene: TRBJ1-1; clone size: .; D gene: .; CDR3 DNA: TGTGCCAGCAGCCGCCGGGAGCGAAACGAAGCTTTCTTT; CDR3 protein: CASSRRERNEAFF
V gene: TRBV2; J gene: TRBJ2-3; clone size: .; D gene: TRBD1; CDR3 DNA: TGTGCCAGCCTCCGGGACAGGGGCACAGATACGCAGTATTTT; CDR3 protein: CASLRDRGTDTQYF
V gene: TRBV30; J gene: TRBJ1-6; clone size: .; D gene: .; CDR3 DNA: TGTGCCTGGAGTGTAGCGGAGGTCCCTTTTGGCTCCTATAATTCACCCCTCCACTTT; CDR3 protein: CAWSVAEVPFGSYNSPLHF
V gene: TRBV4-3; J gene: TRBJ1-3; clone size: .; D gene: .; CDR3 DNA: TGCGCCAGCAGCCTTGAGGACACTCACTCTGGAAACACCATATATTTT; CDR3 protein: CASSLEDTHSGNTIYF
V gene: TRBV7-9; J gene: TRBJ2-1; clone size: .; D gene: TRBD1; CDR3 DNA: TGTGCCAGCAGCCCCCCGACAGGGCAACCTGGGAATGAGCAGTTCTTC; CDR3 protein: CASSPPTGQPGNEQFF
V gene: TRBV18; J gene: TRBJ1-1; clone size: .; D gene: .; CDR3 DNA: TGTGCCAGCTCACCTGGCACCACTGAAGCTTTCTTT; CDR3 protein: CASSPGTTEAFF
V gene: TRBV6-5; J gene: TRBJ1-1; clone size: .; D gene: .; CDR3 DNA: TGTGCCAGCAGTTACCAGGGTCCCTCGAACACTGAAGCTTTCTTT; CDR3 protein: CASSYQGPSNTEAFF
V gene: TRBV2; J gene: TRBJ1-1; clone size: .; D gene: .; CDR3 DNA: TGTGCCAGCAGTGCAGGGGAGACTGAAGCTTCCTTT; CDR3 protein: CASSAGETEASF
V gene: TRBV19; J gene: TRBJ1-1; clone size: .; D gene: TRBD1; CDR3 DNA: TGTGCCAGTAGTCTGGGACAGGGAAGCACTGAAGCTTTCTTT; CDR3 protein: CASSLGQGSTEAFF
V gene: TRBV7-2; J gene: TRBJ1-1; clone size: .; D gene: TRBD1; CDR3 DNA: TGTGCCAGCAGACCCACAGGGGCGGTAGGGGCTGAAGCTTTCTTT; CDR3 protein: CASRPTGAVGAEAFF
V gene: TRBV30; J gene: TRBJ2-3; clone size: .; D gene: TRBD2; CDR3 DNA: TGTGCCTGGAGTCGGGGACTACGGACAGATACGCAGTATTTT; CDR3 protein: CAWSRGLRTDTQYF
V gene: TRBV19; J gene: TRBJ2-1; clone size: .; D gene: .; CDR3 DNA: TGTGCCAGTAGTGAGGTTAGCTCCTACAATGAGCAGTTCTTC; CDR3 protein: CASSEVSSYNEQFF
V gene: TRBV4-1; J gene: TRBJ2-7; clone size: .; D gene: TRBD1; CDR3 DNA: TGCGCCAGCAGCCAAATGTGGACAGGGGGTCGCGAGCAGTACTTC; CDR3 protein: CASSQMWTGGREQYF
V gene: TRBV29-1; J gene: TRBJ1-2; clone size: .; D gene: TRBD1; CDR3 DNA: TGCAGCGTGACTAACAGGGGCGGCTACACCTTC; CDR3 protein: CSVTNRGGYTF
V gene: TRBV18; J gene: TRBJ2-1; clone size: .; D gene: TRBD1; CDR3 DNA: TGTGCCAGCTCACCGACCACAGGGGGAATTGAGCAGTTCTTC; CDR3 protein: CASSPTTGGIEQFF
V gene: TRBV5-4; J gene: TRBJ1-1; clone size: once; D gene: .; CDR3 DNA: TGTGCCAGCAGCCCCAGGGATTCAGGCACTGAAGCTTTCTTT; CDR3 protein: CASSPRDSGTEAFF
V gene: TRBV28; J gene: TRBJ2-2; clone size: .; D gene: TRBD1; CDR3 DNA: TGTGCCAGCAGCCTTACAGGGGCGAACACCGGGGAGCTGTTTTTT; CDR3 protein: CASSLTGANTGELFF
V gene: TRBV9; J gene: TRBJ2-1; clone size: once; D gene: .; CDR3 DNA: TGTGCCAGCAGCGAAGGAGGGGTGACGTACAATGAGCAGTTCTTC; CDR3 protein: CASSEGGVTYNEQFF
V gene: TRBV9; J gene: TRBJ1-2; clone size: .; D gene: .; CDR3 DNA: TGTGCCAGCAGCGCGGGGGGGGATGAAGGAGTTGTCTATGGCTACACCTTC; CDR3 protein: CASSAGGDEGVVYGYTF
V gene: TRBV9; J gene: TRBJ2-3; clone size: .; D gene: .; CDR3 DNA: TGTGCCAGCAGCGTAGTTCCGGGAGTGGGAGATACGCAGTATTTT; CDR3 protein: CASSVVPGVGDTQYF
V gene: TRBV5-1; J gene: TRBJ1-1; clone size: .; D gene: .; CDR3 DNA: TGCGCCAGCAGCTTGGGGGAGGGCGGCACTGAAGCTTTCTTT; CDR3 protein: CASSLGEGGTEAFF
V gene: TRBV5-6; J gene: TRBJ1-1; clone size: .; D gene: .; CDR3 DNA: TGTGCCAGCAGCTTGTACGGGGGGACTGAAGCTTTCTTT; CDR3 protein: CASSLYGGTEAFF
V gene: TRBV30; J gene: TRBJ1-5; clone size: .; D gene: .; CDR3 DNA: TGTGCCTGGAGAAACAACGCTAATCAGCCCCAGCATTTT; CDR3 protein: CAWRNNANQPQHF
V gene: TRBV11-2; J gene: TRBJ2-7; clone size: .; D gene: .; CDR3 DNA: TGTGCCAGCAGCTTTGGAGGGGGCCAGGGGAGCCACGAGCAGTACTTC; CDR3 protein: CASSFGGGQGSHEQYF
V gene: TRBV18; J gene: TRBJ2-4; clone size: .; D gene: TRBD2; CDR3 DNA: TGTGCCAGCTCACCACCGGCTAGCGGGATAAGCATTCAGTACTTC; CDR3 protein: CASSPPASGISIQYF
V gene: TRBV5-1; J gene: TRBJ2-5; clone size: .; D gene: TRBD2; CDR3 DNA: TGCGCCAGCAGCTTTGGACTAGCGGGAGCTGAAGAGACCCAGTACTTC; CDR3 protein: CASSFGLAGAEETQYF
V gene: TRBV10-3; J gene: TRBJ1-2; clone size: few; D gene: .; CDR3 DNA: TGTGCCATCAGTGACAGGGTAGCTAACTATGGCTACACCTTC; CDR3 protein: CAISDRVANYGYTF
V gene: TRBV5-6; J gene: TRBJ1-2; clone size: once; D gene: .; CDR3 DNA: TGTGCCAGCAGCTTGGTAGGAGAGAGATCCAACTTC; CDR3 protein: CASSLVGERSNF
V gene: TRBV30; J gene: TRBJ1-2; clone size: .; D gene: .; CDR3 DNA: TGTGCCTGGAGTGACGCGGGCTTTGGCTACACCTTC; CDR3 protein: CAWSDAGFGYTF
V gene: TRBV4-1; J gene: TRBJ2-3; clone size: .; D gene: .; CDR3 DNA: TGCGCCAGCAGCCGGGTCCAGGACATCACAGATACGCAGTATTTT; CDR3 protein: CASSRVQDITDTQYF
V gene: TRBV10-3; J gene: TRBJ2-7; clone size: .; D gene: .; CDR3 DNA: TGTGCCATCAGTGAGGGGAGGGGGACCTACGAGCAGTACTTC; CDR3 protein: CAISEGRGTYEQYF
V gene: TRBV5-5; J gene: TRBJ1-4; clone size: .; D gene: .; CDR3 DNA: TGTGCCAGCAGCTTTGTCGCAACTAATGAAAAACTGTTTTTT; CDR3 protein: CASSFVATNEKLFF
V gene: TRBV15; J gene: TRBJ1-1; clone size: .; D gene: .; CDR3 DNA: TGTGCCACCAGCAGAGAGGGAGGCAGGGCTTGGAACACTGAAGCTTTCTTT; CDR3 protein: CATSREGGRAWNTEAFF
V gene: TRBV7-2; J gene: TRBJ1-2; clone size: .; D gene: .; CDR3 DNA: TGTGCCAGCAGCTTAGCGCGGGAGACCTATGGCTACACCTTC; CDR3 protein: CASSLARETYGYTF
V gene: TRBV19; J gene: TRBJ1-2; clone size: .; D gene: .; CDR3 DNA: TGTGCCAGTAGTGCCCTCCCCGGGGGGTATGGCTACACCTTC; CDR3 protein: CASSALPGGYGYTF
V gene: TRBV28; J gene: TRBJ1-5; clone size: .; D gene: .; CDR3 DNA: TGTGCCAGCAGACCGAGACAGGAGGCGCAGCCCCAGCATTTT; CDR3 protein: CASRPRQEAQPQHF
V gene: TRBV27; J gene: TRBJ2-7; clone size: once; D gene: .; CDR3 DNA: TGTGCCAGCAGTTCCAACTATGTAAACTACGAGCAGTACTTC; CDR3 protein: CASSSNYVNYEQYF